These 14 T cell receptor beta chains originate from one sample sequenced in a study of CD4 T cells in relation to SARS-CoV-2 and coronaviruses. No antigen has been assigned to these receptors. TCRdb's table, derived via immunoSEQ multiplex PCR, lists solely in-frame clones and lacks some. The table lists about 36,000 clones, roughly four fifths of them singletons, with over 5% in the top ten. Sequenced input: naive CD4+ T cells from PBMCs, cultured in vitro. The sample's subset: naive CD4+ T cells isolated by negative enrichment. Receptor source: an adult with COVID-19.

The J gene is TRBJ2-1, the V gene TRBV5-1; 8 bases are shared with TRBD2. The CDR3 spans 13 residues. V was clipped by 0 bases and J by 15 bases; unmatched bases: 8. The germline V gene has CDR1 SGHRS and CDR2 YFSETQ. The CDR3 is CASSLDTSGGGFF. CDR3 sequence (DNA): TGCGCCAGCAGCTTGGATACTAGCGGAGGAGGGTTCTTC.

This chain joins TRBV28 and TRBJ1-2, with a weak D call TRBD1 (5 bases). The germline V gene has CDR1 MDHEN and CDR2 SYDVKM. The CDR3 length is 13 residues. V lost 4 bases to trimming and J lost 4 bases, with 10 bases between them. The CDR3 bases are TGTGCCAGCAGTTCCCCGACAGTCTATGGCTACACCTTC. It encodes CASSSPTVYGYTF.

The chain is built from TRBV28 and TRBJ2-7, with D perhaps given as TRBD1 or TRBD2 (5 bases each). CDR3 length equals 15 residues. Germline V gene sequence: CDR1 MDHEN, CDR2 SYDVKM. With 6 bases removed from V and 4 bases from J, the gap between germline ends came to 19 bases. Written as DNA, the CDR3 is TGTGCCAGCAGGGGACGAGGAACGGGAATGTACGAGCAGTACTTC. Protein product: CASRGRGTGMYEQYF. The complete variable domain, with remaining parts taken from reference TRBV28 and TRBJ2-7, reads DVKVTQSSRYLVKRTGEKVFLECVQDMDHENMFWYRQDPGLGLRLIYFSYDVKMKEKGDIPEGYSVSREKKERFSLILESASTNQTSMYLCASRGRGTGMYEQYFGPGTRLTVT.

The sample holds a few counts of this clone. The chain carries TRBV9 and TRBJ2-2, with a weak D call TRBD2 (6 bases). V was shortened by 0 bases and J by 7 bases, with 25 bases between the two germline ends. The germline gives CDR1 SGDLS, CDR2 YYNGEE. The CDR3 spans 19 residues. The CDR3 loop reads CASSVAAGGPGGGNGELFF. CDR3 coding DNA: TGTGCCAGCAGCGTAGCGGCAGGAGGGCCAGGTGGGGGAAACGGGGAGCTGTTTTTT.

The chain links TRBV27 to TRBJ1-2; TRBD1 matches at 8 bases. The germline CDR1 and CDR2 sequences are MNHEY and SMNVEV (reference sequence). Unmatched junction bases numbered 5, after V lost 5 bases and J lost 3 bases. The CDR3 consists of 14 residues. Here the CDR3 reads CASSPTGVHYGYTF. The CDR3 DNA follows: TGTGCCAGCAGTCCGACAGGGGTTCACTATGGCTACACCTTC.

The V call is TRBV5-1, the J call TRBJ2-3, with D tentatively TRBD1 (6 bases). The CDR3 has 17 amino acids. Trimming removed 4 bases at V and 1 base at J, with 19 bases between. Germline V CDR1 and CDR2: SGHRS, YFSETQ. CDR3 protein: CASSERVGAGGTDTQYF. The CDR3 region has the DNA TGCGCCAGCAGCGAACGCGTGGGGGCAGGGGGCACAGATACGCAGTATTTT.

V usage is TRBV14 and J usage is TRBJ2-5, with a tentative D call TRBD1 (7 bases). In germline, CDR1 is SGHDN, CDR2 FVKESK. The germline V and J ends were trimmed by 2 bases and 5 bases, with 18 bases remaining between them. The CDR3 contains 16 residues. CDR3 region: CASSQIREPQGETQYF. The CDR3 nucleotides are TGTGCCAGCAGCCAAATACGGGAGCCACAGGGGGAGACCCAGTACTTC.

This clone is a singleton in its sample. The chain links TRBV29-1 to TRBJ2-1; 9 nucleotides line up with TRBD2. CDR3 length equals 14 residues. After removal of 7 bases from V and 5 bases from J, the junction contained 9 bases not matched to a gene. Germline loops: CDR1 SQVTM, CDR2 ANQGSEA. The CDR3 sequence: CSALPERGDNEQFF. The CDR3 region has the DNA TGCAGCGCTCTCCCTGAGCGGGGGGACAATGAGCAGTTCTTC.

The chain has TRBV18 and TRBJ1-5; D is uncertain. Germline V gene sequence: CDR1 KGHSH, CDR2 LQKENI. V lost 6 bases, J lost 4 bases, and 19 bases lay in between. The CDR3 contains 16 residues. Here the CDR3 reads CASSRGQPAGNQPQHF. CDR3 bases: TGTGCCAGCTCGCGAGGGCAGCCGGCGGGGAATCAGCCCCAGCATTTT. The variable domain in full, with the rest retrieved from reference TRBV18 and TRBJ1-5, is NAGVMQNPRHLVRRRGQEARLRCSPMKGHSHVYWYRQLPEEGLKFMVYLQKENIIDESGMPKERFSAEFPKEGPSILRIQQVVRGDSAAYFCASSRGQPAGNQPQHFGDGTRLSIL.

The CDR3 coding sequence is TGTGCCAGCAGCACTTCCGGCCGGAGCCCCACAGATACGCAGTATTTT. Protein sequence: CASSTSGRSPTDTQYF. V gene TRBV7-9 combines with J gene TRBJ2-3, with no clear D. The CDR3 has 16 amino acids. CDR1 and CDR2 from the germline V gene are SEHNR and FQNEAQ (reference sequence). The ends were cut back, 5 bases at V and 2 bases at J, with 17 bases in the middle.

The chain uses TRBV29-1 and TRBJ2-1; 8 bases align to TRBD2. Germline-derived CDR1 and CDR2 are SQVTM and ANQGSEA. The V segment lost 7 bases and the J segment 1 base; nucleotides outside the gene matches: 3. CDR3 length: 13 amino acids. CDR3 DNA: TGCAGCGCAGGGACTAGGTCCTACAATGAGCAGTTCTTC. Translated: CSAGTRSYNEQFF.

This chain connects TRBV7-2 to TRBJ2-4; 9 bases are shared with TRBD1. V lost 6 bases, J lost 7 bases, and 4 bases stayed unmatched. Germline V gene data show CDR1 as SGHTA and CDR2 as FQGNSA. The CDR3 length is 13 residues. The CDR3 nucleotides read TGTGCCAGCAGGGGGACAGGGCTGAACATTCAGTACTTC. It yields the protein CASRGTGLNIQYF. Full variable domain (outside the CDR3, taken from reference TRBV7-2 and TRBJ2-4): GAGVSQSPSNKVTEKGKDVELRCDPISGHTALYWYRQSLGQGLEFLIYFQGNSAPDKSGLPSDRFSAERTGGSVSTLTIQRTQQEDSAVYLCASRGTGLNIQYFGAGTRLSVL.

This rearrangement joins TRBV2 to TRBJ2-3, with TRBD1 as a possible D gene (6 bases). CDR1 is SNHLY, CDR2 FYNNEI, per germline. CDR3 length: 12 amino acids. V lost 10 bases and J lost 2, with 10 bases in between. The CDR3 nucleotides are TGTGCCAAGGACAGCCCCACAGATACGCAGTATTTT. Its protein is CAKDSPTDTQYF.

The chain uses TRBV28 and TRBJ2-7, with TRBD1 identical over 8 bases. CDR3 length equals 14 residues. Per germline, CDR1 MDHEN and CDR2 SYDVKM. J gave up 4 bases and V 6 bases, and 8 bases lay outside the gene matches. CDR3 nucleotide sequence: TGTGCCAGCAGGACAGGGGAGTATGGATACGAGCAGTACTTC. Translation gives CASRTGEYGYEQYF.